The rows below give T cell receptor beta chains drawn from one sample of a study of T-cell reconstitution after alpha-beta-depleted transplantation in children. Via MiXCR, TCRdb re-called the PCR reads, giving one row per CDR3 protein. Of around 250,000 distinct CDR3 sequences listed, less than 9% are singletons. The source material was PBMCs, mostly from graft donor cells, sampled 180 days after TCRalphabeta/CD19-depleted stem cell transplant. These receptors were taken from a male patient between 5 and 17 years old who had a stem cell transplant for acute lymphoblastic leukemia, so the T cells may come from the graft donor. CDR3s include the opening cysteine and the closing phenylalanine or tryptophan. Each record gives: CDR3 DNA, CDR3 protein, J gene, V gene, clone size, D gene. A D gene is named only where the DNA matches it firmly. The size entry is marked missing in some rows and otherwise reads once, few, many or a size class.

TGTGCCAGCAGTTTAGGGAGGGGGAGGGTGACAGATACGCAGTATTTT,CASSLGRGRVTDTQYF,TRBJ2-3,TRBV12-3/TRBV12-4,many,-
TGCGCCAGCAGCCACTTAGCGGGGGGGTACAATGAGCAGTTCTTC,CASSHLAGGYNEQFF,TRBJ2-1,TRBV4-3,many,TRBD2
TGTGCCAGCTCACCACTAACACGCTCTGGAAACACCATATATTTT,CASSPLTRSGNTIYF,TRBJ1-3,TRBV18,many,-
TGTGCCAGCAGCCCCTCTGGGACTAGCGGCGCAGATACGCAGTATTTT,CASSPSGTSGADTQYF,TRBJ2-3,TRBV7-3,many,TRBD2
TGCAGTGCTAGCACTCCACACAGGGGCACCGGGGAGCTGTTTTTT,CSASTPHRGTGELFF,TRBJ2-2,TRBV20-1,many,TRBD1
TGTGCCACCCAACAGGGGCCCTCTGGAAACACCATATATTTT,CATQQGPSGNTIYF,TRBJ1-3,TRBV10-3,many,TRBD1
TGTGCCATCAGTGGACAGGGGAATGGAAACACCATATATTTT,CAISGQGNGNTIYF,TRBJ1-3,TRBV10-3,many,TRBD1
TGTGCCAGCAGTTGGCACGGTGGGTTCTACGAGCAGTACTTC,CASSWHGGFYEQYF,TRBJ2-7,TRBV27,many,-
TGCAGCCTGAGATGGGGTGGGACCGGGGAGCTGTTTTTT,CSLRWGGTGELFF,TRBJ2-2,TRBV20-1,few,-
TGTGCCAGCAGCTTCGCGACAGGCTATGGCTACACCTTC,CASSFATGYGYTF,TRBJ1-2,TRBV5-5,many,-
TGTGCCAGCAGCTTAGCGCTTGGACAGGCAGCCAACTATGGCTACACCTTC,CASSLALGQAANYGYTF,TRBJ1-2,TRBV7-2,few,TRBD1
TGTGCCAGCAGCTTCTCGGACACTTACTCCTACGAGCAGTACTTC,CASSFSDTYSYEQYF,TRBJ2-7,TRBV7-8,many,-
TGTGCCAGCGGGGGGGACAGGGGAACTGGGGCCAACGTCCTGACTTTC,CASGGDRGTGANVLTF,TRBJ2-6,TRBV7-6,many,TRBD1
TGTGCCAGTACGCGGGAGGGCCGGAGGAATGAGCAGTTCTTC,CASTREGRRNEQFF,TRBJ2-1,TRBV28,few,TRBD2
TGTGCCAGTAGTAACCGGGGGCGAGATACGCAGTATTTT,CASSNRGRDTQYF,TRBJ2-3,TRBV19,-,-
TGCGCCAGCAGCACCGGGACTAGCGGGGAGACCCAGTACTTC,CASSTGTSGETQYF,TRBJ2-5,TRBV5-1,many,TRBD2
TGTGCCCACACCGGGACTAGCGGGAGGGGATACAATGAGCAGTTCTTC,CAHTGTSGRGYNEQFF,TRBJ2-1,TRBV28,many,TRBD2
TGTGCCAGCAGTCCCGGTAGACAGAGCAATCAGCCCCAGCATTTT,CASSPGRQSNQPQHF,TRBJ1-5,TRBV12-3/TRBV12-4,many,-
TGCAGCGTGCCCCTCGTTTATGAGCAGTTCTTC,CSVPLVYEQFF,TRBJ2-1,TRBV29-1,many,-
TGCGCCAGGAGCCAAGGACAGCCTCCTGAAAAACTGTTTTTT,CARSQGQPPEKLFF,TRBJ1-4,TRBV4-3,-,-
TGTACCTTCAGTTTAGCGCTCACAGGGGCCCTCCTCAATCAGCCCCAGCATTTT,CTFSLALTGALLNQPQHF,TRBJ1-5,TRBV12-3/TRBV12-4,-,TRBD1
TGTGCCACCAGTGATTTCTTTTGGCGGAAAGGCTCCCCCGGGGCCACTGAAGCTTTCTTT,CATSDFFWRKGSPGATEAFF,TRBJ1-1,TRBV24-1,many,-
TGTGCCAGCAGCCCTACAGGTCTCTCGGAGACCCAGTACTTC,CASSPTGLSETQYF,TRBJ2-5,TRBV7-9,few,-
TGTGCCAGTAGGACGACAGAAGTTGATAATTCACCCCTCCACTTT,CASRTTEVDNSPLHF,TRBJ1-6,TRBV19,many,-